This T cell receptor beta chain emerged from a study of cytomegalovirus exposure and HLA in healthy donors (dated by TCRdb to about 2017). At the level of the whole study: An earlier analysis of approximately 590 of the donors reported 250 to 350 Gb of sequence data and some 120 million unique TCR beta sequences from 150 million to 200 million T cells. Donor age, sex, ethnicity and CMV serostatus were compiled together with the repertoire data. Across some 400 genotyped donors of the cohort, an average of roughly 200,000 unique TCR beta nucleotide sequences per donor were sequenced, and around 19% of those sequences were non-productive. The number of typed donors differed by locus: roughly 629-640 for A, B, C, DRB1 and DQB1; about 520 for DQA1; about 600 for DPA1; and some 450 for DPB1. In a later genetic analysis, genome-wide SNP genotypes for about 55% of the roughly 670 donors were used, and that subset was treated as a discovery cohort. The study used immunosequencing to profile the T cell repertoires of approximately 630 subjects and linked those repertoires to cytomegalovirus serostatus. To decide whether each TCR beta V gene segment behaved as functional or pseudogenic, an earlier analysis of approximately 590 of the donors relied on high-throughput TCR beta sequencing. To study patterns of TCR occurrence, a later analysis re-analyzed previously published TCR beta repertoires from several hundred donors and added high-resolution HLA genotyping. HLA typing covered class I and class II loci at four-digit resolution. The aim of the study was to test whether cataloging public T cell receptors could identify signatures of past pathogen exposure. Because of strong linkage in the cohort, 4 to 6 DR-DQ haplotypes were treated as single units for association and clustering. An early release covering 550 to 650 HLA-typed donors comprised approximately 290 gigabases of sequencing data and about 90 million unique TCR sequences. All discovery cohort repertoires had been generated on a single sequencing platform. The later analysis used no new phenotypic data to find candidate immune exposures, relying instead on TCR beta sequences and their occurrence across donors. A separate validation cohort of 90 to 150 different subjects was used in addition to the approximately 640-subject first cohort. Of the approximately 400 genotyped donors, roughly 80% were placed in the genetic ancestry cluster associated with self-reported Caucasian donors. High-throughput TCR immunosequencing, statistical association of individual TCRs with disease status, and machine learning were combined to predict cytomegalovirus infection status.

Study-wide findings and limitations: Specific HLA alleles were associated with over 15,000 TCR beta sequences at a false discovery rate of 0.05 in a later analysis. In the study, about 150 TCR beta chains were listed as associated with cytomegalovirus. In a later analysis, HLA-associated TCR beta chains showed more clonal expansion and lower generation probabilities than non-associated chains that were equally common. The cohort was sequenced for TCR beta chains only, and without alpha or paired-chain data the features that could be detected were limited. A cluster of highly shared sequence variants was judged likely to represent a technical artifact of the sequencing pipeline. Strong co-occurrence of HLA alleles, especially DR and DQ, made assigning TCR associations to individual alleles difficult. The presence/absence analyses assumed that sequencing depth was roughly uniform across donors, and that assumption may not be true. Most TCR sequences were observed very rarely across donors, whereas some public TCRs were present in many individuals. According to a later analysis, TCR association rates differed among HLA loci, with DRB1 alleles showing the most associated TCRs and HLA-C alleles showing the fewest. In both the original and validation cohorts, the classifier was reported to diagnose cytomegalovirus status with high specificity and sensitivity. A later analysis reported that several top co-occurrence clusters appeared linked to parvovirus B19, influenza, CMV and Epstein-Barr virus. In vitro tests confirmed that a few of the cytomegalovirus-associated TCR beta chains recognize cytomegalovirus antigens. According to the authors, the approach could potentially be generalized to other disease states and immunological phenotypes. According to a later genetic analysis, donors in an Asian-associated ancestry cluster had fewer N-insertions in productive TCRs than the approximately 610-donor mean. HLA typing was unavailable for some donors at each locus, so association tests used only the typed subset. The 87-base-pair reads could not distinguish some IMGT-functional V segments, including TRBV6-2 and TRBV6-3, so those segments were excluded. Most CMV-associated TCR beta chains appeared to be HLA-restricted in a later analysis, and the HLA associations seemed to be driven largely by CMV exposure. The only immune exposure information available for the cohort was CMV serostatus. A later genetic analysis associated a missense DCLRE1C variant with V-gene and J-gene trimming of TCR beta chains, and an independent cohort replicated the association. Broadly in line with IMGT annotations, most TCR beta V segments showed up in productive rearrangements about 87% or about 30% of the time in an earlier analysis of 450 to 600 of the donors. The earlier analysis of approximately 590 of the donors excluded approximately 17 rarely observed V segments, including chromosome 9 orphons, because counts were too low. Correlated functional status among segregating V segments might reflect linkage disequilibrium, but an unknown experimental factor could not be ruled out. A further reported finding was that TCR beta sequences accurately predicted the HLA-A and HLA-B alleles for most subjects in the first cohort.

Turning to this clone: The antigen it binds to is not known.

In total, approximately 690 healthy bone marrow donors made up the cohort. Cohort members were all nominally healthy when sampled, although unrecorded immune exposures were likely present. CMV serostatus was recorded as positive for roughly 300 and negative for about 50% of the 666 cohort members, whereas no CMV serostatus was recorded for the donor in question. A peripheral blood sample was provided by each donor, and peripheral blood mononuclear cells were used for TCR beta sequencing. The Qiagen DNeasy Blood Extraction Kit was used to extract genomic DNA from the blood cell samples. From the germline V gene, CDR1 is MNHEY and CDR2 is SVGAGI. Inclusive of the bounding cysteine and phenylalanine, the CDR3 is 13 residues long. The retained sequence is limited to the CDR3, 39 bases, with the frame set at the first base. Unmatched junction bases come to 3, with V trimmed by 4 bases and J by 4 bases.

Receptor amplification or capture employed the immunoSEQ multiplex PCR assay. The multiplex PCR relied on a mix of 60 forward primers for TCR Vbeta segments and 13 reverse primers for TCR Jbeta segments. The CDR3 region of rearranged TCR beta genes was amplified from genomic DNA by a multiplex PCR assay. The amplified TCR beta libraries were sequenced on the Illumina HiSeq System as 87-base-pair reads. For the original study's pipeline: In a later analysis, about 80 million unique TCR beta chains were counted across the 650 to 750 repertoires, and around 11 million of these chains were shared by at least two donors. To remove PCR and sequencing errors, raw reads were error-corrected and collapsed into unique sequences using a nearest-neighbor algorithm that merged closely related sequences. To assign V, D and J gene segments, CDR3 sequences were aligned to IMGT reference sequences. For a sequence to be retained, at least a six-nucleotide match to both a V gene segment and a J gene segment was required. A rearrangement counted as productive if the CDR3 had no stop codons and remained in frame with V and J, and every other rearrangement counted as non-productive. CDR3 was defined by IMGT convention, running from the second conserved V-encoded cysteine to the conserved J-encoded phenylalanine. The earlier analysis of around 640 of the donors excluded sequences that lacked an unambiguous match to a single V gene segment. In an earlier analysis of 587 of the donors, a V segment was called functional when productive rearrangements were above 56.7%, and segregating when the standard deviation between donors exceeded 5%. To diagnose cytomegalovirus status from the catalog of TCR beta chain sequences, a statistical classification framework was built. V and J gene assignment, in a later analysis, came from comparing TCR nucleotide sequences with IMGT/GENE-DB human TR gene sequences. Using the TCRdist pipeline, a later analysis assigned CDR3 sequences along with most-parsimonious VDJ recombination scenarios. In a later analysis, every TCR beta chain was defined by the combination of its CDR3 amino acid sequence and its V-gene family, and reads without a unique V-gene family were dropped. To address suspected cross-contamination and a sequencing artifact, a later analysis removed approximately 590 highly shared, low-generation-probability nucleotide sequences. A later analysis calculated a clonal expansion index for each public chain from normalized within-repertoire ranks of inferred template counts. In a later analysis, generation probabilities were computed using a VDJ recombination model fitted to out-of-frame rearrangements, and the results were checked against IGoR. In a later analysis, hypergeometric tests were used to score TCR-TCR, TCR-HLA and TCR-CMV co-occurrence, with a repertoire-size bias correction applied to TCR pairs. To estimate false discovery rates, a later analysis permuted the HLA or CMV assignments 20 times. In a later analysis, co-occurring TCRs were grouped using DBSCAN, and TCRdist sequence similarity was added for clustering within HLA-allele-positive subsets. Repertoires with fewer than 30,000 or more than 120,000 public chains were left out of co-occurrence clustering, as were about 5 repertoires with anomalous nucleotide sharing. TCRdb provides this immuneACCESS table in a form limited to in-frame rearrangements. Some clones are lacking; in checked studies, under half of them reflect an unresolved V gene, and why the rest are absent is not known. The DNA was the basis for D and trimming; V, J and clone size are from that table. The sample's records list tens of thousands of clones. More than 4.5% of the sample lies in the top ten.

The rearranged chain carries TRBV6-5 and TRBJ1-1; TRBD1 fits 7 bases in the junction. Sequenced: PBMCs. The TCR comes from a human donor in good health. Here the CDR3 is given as CASSSGQTTEAFF. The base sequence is TGTGCCAGCAGTTCGGGACAGACCACTGAAGCTTTCTTT.